This TCR beta chain was sequenced for a study of blood T cell repertoires in COVID-19. Study context: Samples taken during acute and convalescent COVID-19 were collected in the United States, Italy and Spain. Nucleic acid was either cDNA or gDNA, and it came from T cells, B-cell-depleted T cells, or PBMCs.

Original data processing: Amplifying reference gene primers gave estimates of nucleated cell counts. Profiling relied on immunoSEQ multiplex PCR, and the TCRdb table lists in-frame clones only, not all of them. The DNA gave D and trimming, while V, J and clone size come from that table. Of about 52,000 clones in the sample, around 84% were seen once. This receptor was obtained from a man between 65 and 80 years old with acute or convalescent COVID-19. The sample was peripheral blood.

CDR3 DNA: TGTGCCTGGTGCACCCAGGGATCGAACACCGGGGAGCTGTTTTTT. This sequence encodes CAWCTQGSNTGELFF. V is TRBV30 and J is TRBJ2-2; possible D gene TRBD1, 5 bases. The CDR3 loop spans 15 amino acids. Germline lookup yields CDR1 GTSNPN and CDR2 SVGIG (reference sequence). V was trimmed by 5 bases and J by 0 bases, leaving 13 bases between them.